These T cell receptor beta chains were read from a single sample in a study of T cells in localized non-small cell lung cancer. TCRdb keeps only in-frame clones here, not all; method: immunoSEQ multiplex PCR. The sample has around 35,000 clones, around 93% seen once. The source material was peripheral blood, sampled before any cancer treatment. The receptor set was obtained from a female donor aged 60 or older with stage I lung adenocarcinoma. The CDR3 runs from the conserved cysteine through the conserved F or W. A D gene is named only where the DNA matches it firmly. Size is omitted from some rows. Given values are once, few, many or a class for expanded clones.

clone size: -; V gene: TRBV4-3; D gene: -; J gene: TRBJ1-2; CDR3 DNA: TGCGCCAGCAGCCAACCGGGGCAGACGTATGGCTACACCTTC; CDR3 protein: CASSQPGQTYGYTF
clone size: -; V gene: TRBV19; D gene: -; J gene: TRBJ1-1; CDR3 DNA: TGTGCCACCCAGGAGGGGTATCTACACACTGAAGCTTTCTTT; CDR3 protein: CATQEGYLHTEAFF
clone size: -; V gene: TRBV13; D gene: -; J gene: TRBJ1-3; CDR3 DNA: TGTGCCAGCAGCCCGAGGGGGGCATCCATATATTTT; CDR3 protein: CASSPRGASIYF
clone size: -; V gene: TRBV4-3; D gene: -; J gene: TRBJ2-3; CDR3 DNA: TGCGCCAGCAGCCGGGGTCAGGGAAGGCCTAGCACAGATACGCAGTATTTT; CDR3 protein: CASSRGQGRPSTDTQYF
clone size: -; V gene: TRBV6-5; D gene: -; J gene: TRBJ1-4; CDR3 DNA: TGTGCCAGCAGTAACCCGGGACCTGAAAAACTGTTTTTT; CDR3 protein: CASSNPGPEKLFF
clone size: -; V gene: TRBV19; D gene: TRBD1; J gene: TRBJ2-5; CDR3 DNA: TGTGCCAGTAGTACTCGACAGGGGACAGAGACCCAGTACTTC; CDR3 protein: CASSTRQGTETQYF
clone size: -; V gene: TRBV5-1; D gene: TRBD1; J gene: TRBJ2-3; CDR3 DNA: TGCGCCAGCAGCTCAATGAGGACAGGGGGCCGGGCAGATACGCAGTATTTT; CDR3 protein: CASSSMRTGGRADTQYF
clone size: -; V gene: TRBV6-5; D gene: -; J gene: TRBJ1-1; CDR3 DNA: TGTGCCAGCAGTTACTCTTACGGATTCATGAACACTGAAGCTTTCTTT; CDR3 protein: CASSYSYGFMNTEAFF
clone size: -; V gene: TRBV29-1; D gene: -; J gene: TRBJ1-1; CDR3 DNA: TGCAGCGTTGATAATATGAACACTGAAGCTTTCTTT; CDR3 protein: CSVDNMNTEAFF
clone size: -; V gene: TRBV10-3; D gene: TRBD2; J gene: TRBJ2-1; CDR3 DNA: TGTGCCATCAGTTATAGCGGGATGGGCAATGAGCAGTTCTTC; CDR3 protein: CAISYSGMGNEQFF
clone size: -; V gene: TRBV13; D gene: -; J gene: TRBJ1-1; CDR3 DNA: TGTGCCAGCAGCTTAGTCGGCAGGGCGATTGGAATGAACACTGAAGCTTTCTTT; CDR3 protein: CASSLVGRAIGMNTEAFF
clone size: -; V gene: TRBV10-3; D gene: -; J gene: TRBJ1-1; CDR3 DNA: TGTGCCACCACTAGTTCCCAGGGCACTGAAGCTTTCTTT; CDR3 protein: CATTSSQGTEAFF
clone size: once; V gene: TRBV6-5; D gene: -; J gene: TRBJ2-1; CDR3 DNA: TGTGCCAGCAGGTCACCCGGGCTAGCAGGGCGGGGTATGATCTTC; CDR3 protein: CASRSPGLAGRGMIF
clone size: once; V gene: TRBV9; D gene: -; J gene: TRBJ1-1; CDR3 DNA: TGTGCCAGCAGCCCCAGACAGACATTGAACACTGAAGCTTTCTTT; CDR3 protein: CASSPRQTLNTEAFF
clone size: -; V gene: TRBV5-1; D gene: -; J gene: TRBJ2-3; CDR3 DNA: TGCGCCAGCAGCTTGCAGGGAACAGATACGCAGTATTTT; CDR3 protein: CASSLQGTDTQYF
clone size: -; V gene: TRBV6-4; D gene: -; J gene: TRBJ1-5; CDR3 DNA: TGTGCCAGCAGTGAAAGTTACGGTCAGCCCCAGCATTTT; CDR3 protein: CASSESYGQPQHF
clone size: -; V gene: TRBV7-9; D gene: -; J gene: TRBJ1-1; CDR3 DNA: TGTGCCAGCAGCTTAGACAGCATGAACACTGAAGCTTTCTTT; CDR3 protein: CASSLDSMNTEAFF
clone size: once; V gene: TRBV19; D gene: -; J gene: TRBJ1-1; CDR3 DNA: TGTGCCAGTAGTATGCGGGGGGACACTGAAGCTTTCTTT; CDR3 protein: CASSMRGDTEAFF
clone size: -; V gene: TRBV14; D gene: -; J gene: TRBJ2-7; CDR3 DNA: TGTGCCAGCAGCCAAGATATCAGGGGAATGGGTACGCAGTACTTC; CDR3 protein: CASSQDIRGMGTQYF
clone size: -; V gene: TRBV10-1; D gene: -; J gene: TRBJ2-2; CDR3 DNA: TGCGCCAGCAGTGAACTCCGGGGGCTTAAGACCGGGGAGCTGTTTTTT; CDR3 protein: CASSELRGLKTGELFF
clone size: -; V gene: TRBV7-3; D gene: TRBD1; J gene: TRBJ1-1; CDR3 DNA: TGTGCCAGCAGCGCTACAGGGGATACCTTGGTCACTGAAGCTTTCTTT; CDR3 protein: CASSATGDTLVTEAFF
clone size: -; V gene: TRBV4-3; D gene: -; J gene: TRBJ1-5; CDR3 DNA: TGCGCCAGCAGCCAAGATCTGCAGCTGATCGAGCCCCAGCATTTT; CDR3 protein: CASSQDLQLIEPQHF
clone size: once; V gene: TRBV7-3; D gene: -; J gene: TRBJ2-1; CDR3 DNA: TGTGCCAGCAGCCGCCGTGGAGACAATGAGCAGTTCTTC; CDR3 protein: CASSRRGDNEQFF
clone size: -; V gene: TRBV5-1; D gene: TRBD2; J gene: TRBJ2-5; CDR3 DNA: TGCGCCAGCAGCTCGGGACTAGCGGGGCAACAAGAGACCCAGTACTTC; CDR3 protein: CASSSGLAGQQETQYF
clone size: -; V gene: TRBV4-1; D gene: TRBD1; J gene: TRBJ2-6; CDR3 DNA: TGCGCCAGCAGCCCCCTCGGGACAGGACCCTCTGGGGCCAACGTCCTGACTTTC; CDR3 protein: CASSPLGTGPSGANVLTF
clone size: -; V gene: TRBV7-2; D gene: -; J gene: TRBJ1-2; CDR3 DNA: TGTGCCAGCAGCTCGACAAAAGACCGCTACACCTTC; CDR3 protein: CASSSTKDRYTF
clone size: few; V gene: TRBV29-1; D gene: -; J gene: TRBJ2-5; CDR3 DNA: TGCAGCACCCAGTTGGAGGGGCAGGAGACCCAGTACTTC; CDR3 protein: CSTQLEGQETQYF
clone size: -; V gene: TRBV10-3; D gene: -; J gene: TRBJ1-2; CDR3 DNA: TGTGCCATCAGTGAGTCGACAGTCAACTATGGCTACACCTTC; CDR3 protein: CAISESTVNYGYTF
clone size: -; V gene: TRBV5-8; D gene: TRBD1; J gene: TRBJ1-2; CDR3 DNA: TGTGCCAGCAGCTTGGGACAGGGAGTGAAGAGAGGCGGCTACACCTTC; CDR3 protein: CASSLGQGVKRGGYTF
clone size: -; V gene: TRBV5-8; D gene: -; J gene: TRBJ2-7; CDR3 DNA: TGTGCCAGCAGCACAGGGGAGCAGTACTTC; CDR3 protein: CASSTGEQYF
clone size: -; V gene: TRBV6-6; D gene: TRBD1; J gene: TRBJ1-6; CDR3 DNA: TGTGCCAGCAGCCTATTAGACAGGGCGAATTCACCCCTCCACTTT; CDR3 protein: CASSLLDRANSPLHF
clone size: -; V gene: TRBV28; D gene: -; J gene: TRBJ1-5; CDR3 DNA: TGTGCCAGCAGGCAGGGAAATCAGCCCCAGCATTTT; CDR3 protein: CASRQGNQPQHF
clone size: few; V gene: TRBV7-3; D gene: -; J gene: TRBJ2-5; CDR3 DNA: TGTGCCAGCAGCTCCGAGGGGGGCGCCCAAGAGACCCAGTACTTC; CDR3 protein: CASSSEGGAQETQYF
clone size: -; V gene: TRBV4-2; D gene: TRBD1; J gene: TRBJ1-2; CDR3 DNA: TGTGCCAGCAGCCAAGACAGGGGGCCTTTAACCTACACCTTC; CDR3 protein: CASSQDRGPLTYTF
clone size: -; V gene: TRBV15; D gene: TRBD1; J gene: TRBJ1-4; CDR3 DNA: TGTGCCACCAGCAGAGGACAGGGGGCTAATGAAAAACTGTTTTTT; CDR3 protein: CATSRGQGANEKLFF
clone size: -; V gene: TRBV11-2; D gene: -; J gene: TRBJ1-3; CDR3 DNA: TGTGCCAGCAGCTCCCCCCAGGGATCGGTCTCTGGAAACACCATATATTTT; CDR3 protein: CASSSPQGSVSGNTIYF
clone size: -; V gene: TRBV5-6; D gene: -; J gene: TRBJ1-1; CDR3 DNA: TGTGCCAGCAGCTTGGAGGTTGGACCGGCTCGAGGCACTGAAGCTTTCTTT; CDR3 protein: CASSLEVGPARGTEAFF
clone size: -; V gene: TRBV28; D gene: -; J gene: TRBJ1-5; CDR3 DNA: TGTGCCAGCAGTTTATCGGGGGCGCTGGATCAGCCCCAGCATTTT; CDR3 protein: CASSLSGALDQPQHF
clone size: once; V gene: TRBV19; D gene: -; J gene: TRBJ2-1; CDR3 DNA: TGTGCCAGTAGTGTACTTAGGGGGGCCATCGGGCACGAGCAGTTCTTC; CDR3 protein: CASSVLRGAIGHEQFF
clone size: -; V gene: TRBV7-2; D gene: -; J gene: TRBJ2-5; CDR3 DNA: TGTGCCAGCAGCTCGGGTCTTTCTAAAGAGACCCAGTACTTC; CDR3 protein: CASSSGLSKETQYF
clone size: -; V gene: TRBV7-3; D gene: -; J gene: TRBJ1-1; CDR3 DNA: TGTGCCAGCAGCTCACAGGTGAACACTGAAGCTTTCTTT; CDR3 protein: CASSSQVNTEAFF
clone size: -; V gene: TRBV27; D gene: TRBD1; J gene: TRBJ1-1; CDR3 DNA: TGTGCCAGCAGTCCGAAGAAGGCAGGGGGGACTGAAGCTTTCTTT; CDR3 protein: CASSPKKAGGTEAFF
clone size: -; V gene: TRBV28; D gene: TRBD1; J gene: TRBJ2-7; CDR3 DNA: TGTGCCAGCTCCGGGACAGGGGGCTTTATTACCTACGAGCAGTACTTC; CDR3 protein: CASSGTGGFITYEQYF
clone size: -; V gene: TRBV6-5; D gene: -; J gene: TRBJ1-1; CDR3 DNA: TGTGCCAGCATTCGAGGGAACACTGAAGCTTTCTTT; CDR3 protein: CASIRGNTEAFF
clone size: -; V gene: TRBV29-1; D gene: -; J gene: TRBJ2-3; CDR3 DNA: TGCAGCGTTGAAGATCCCCGGGGAGTCGCAGATACGCAGTATTTT; CDR3 protein: CSVEDPRGVADTQYF
clone size: -; V gene: TRBV28; D gene: -; J gene: TRBJ1-2; CDR3 DNA: TGTGCCAGCCAGCAGGAGAACTATGGCTACACCTTC; CDR3 protein: CASQQENYGYTF
clone size: few; V gene: TRBV7-2; D gene: -; J gene: TRBJ1-2; CDR3 DNA: TGTGCCAGCAGCTTAGCGCGCAGGTCAGCCTATGGCTACACCTTC; CDR3 protein: CASSLARRSAYGYTF
clone size: few; V gene: TRBV5-1; D gene: -; J gene: TRBJ1-1; CDR3 DNA: TGCGCCAGCAGCTTGGGGACTCTGAACACTGAAGCTTTCTTT; CDR3 protein: CASSLGTLNTEAFF
clone size: few; V gene: TRBV6-6; D gene: TRBD1; J gene: TRBJ1-1; CDR3 DNA: TGTGCCAGCCAGGGGGGCGTTGGGGGCACTGAAGCTTTCTTT; CDR3 protein: CASQGGVGGTEAFF
clone size: -; V gene: TRBV4-2; D gene: TRBD1; J gene: TRBJ2-7; CDR3 DNA: TGTGCCAGCAGCCCCTCAGGGGGAAGGGGGAACGAGCAGTACTTC; CDR3 protein: CASSPSGGRGNEQYF
clone size: -; V gene: TRBV6-4; D gene: -; J gene: TRBJ1-1; CDR3 DNA: TGTGCCAGCAGTGACAGTCATGGCACCACTGAAGCTTTCTTT; CDR3 protein: CASSDSHGTTEAFF
clone size: -; V gene: TRBV28; D gene: -; J gene: TRBJ2-1; CDR3 DNA: TGTGCCAGCAGTTTTCCCGCAGGGAACAATGAGCAGTTCTTC; CDR3 protein: CASSFPAGNNEQFF
clone size: -; V gene: TRBV10-1; D gene: -; J gene: TRBJ1-2; CDR3 DNA: TGCGCCAGCAGTGAGTCCGGGAGCCCTGGCTACACCTTC; CDR3 protein: CASSESGSPGYTF
clone size: -; V gene: TRBV7-9; D gene: -; J gene: TRBJ2-5; CDR3 DNA: TGTGCCAGCAGCACCGGGACTTTTCAAGAGACCCAGTACTTC; CDR3 protein: CASSTGTFQETQYF
clone size: -; V gene: TRBV28; D gene: TRBD1; J gene: TRBJ1-3; CDR3 DNA: TGTGCCAGTCGACAGGGATTTCCTGGAAACACCATATATTTT; CDR3 protein: CASRQGFPGNTIYF